This T cell receptor beta chain was recovered during a study of blood T cells in healthy people across ages. As for the study in general: About one barcoded beta molecule per two T cells was the capture yield of template switching.

A second PCR of about 7 to 12 cycles used a sample-barcoded 5' primer and a J-beta primer mix. Every molecule of cDNA carried a tag from a template-switch adaptor with 12 random nucleotides. TCRdb passed the 5' RACE reads through MiXCR, listing each CDR3 protein once. This repertoire shows 1 million or so distinct CDR3 sequences, 40% to 55% found once; its top ten account for approximately 17%. Study-wide points: Because donor CMV status was unknown, expanded clonotype changes were possibly confounded.

Each sample used at least 6 million PBMCs. This clonotype was counted a few times. Its antigen is still unknown. Sequenced sample: blood. This receptor was taken from a woman aged 60-75 years in good health.

Here the CDR3 DNA reads TGTGCCAGCAGCTTTTTAGTGGCGGGACCGGGAGAGCAGTACTTC. This gives the protein CASSFLVAGPGEQYF. V usage is TRBV7-8 and J usage is TRBJ2-7; the D gene is possibly TRBD2 (6 bases). The CDR3 sequence is 15 residues long. V was trimmed by 3 bases and J by 7 bases, leaving 19 bases between them. Per the germline V gene, CDR1 is SGHVS and CDR2 is FQNEAQ. The full variable domain, rest sourced from reference TRBV7-8 and TRBJ2-7, is GAGVSQSPRYKVAKRGQDVALRCDPISGHVSLFWYQQALGQGPEFLTYFQNEAQLDKSGLPSDRFFAERPEGSVSTLKIQRTQQEDSAVYLCASSFLVAGPGEQYFGPGTRLTVT.